This entry concerns a single T cell receptor beta chain. Its antigen is currently unknown. This CDR3 is also generated by other DNA sequences in the sample. This table comes from immunoSEQ multiplex PCR, and its TCRdb copy is limited to in-frame clones, with some not included. The table includes around 2.1 million clones, roughly 91% detected once. The naive CD8 subset, CD45RO-negative cells positively selected for CCR7, excluded terminally differentiated effector memory CD45RA+ cells. This CDR3 contains 13 residues. The V end lost 2 bases, the J end lost 2 bases, and 8 bases lay between the germline ends. Germline V CDR1 and CDR2: SGHNT, YYREEE (reference sequence). The data were taken from a study of shared clonotypes between healthy human individuals. Study-level points and caveats: The donor pool, a small one, limited the genetic and exposure-history diversity represented.

The rearrangement joins TRBV5-4 to TRBJ2-7; D not certain. The clonotype comes from a man aged 18 to 30 in good health. Some clones in this sample may be carry-over from other donors' samples. Sequences were obtained from naive CD8+ T cells from PBMCs. The CDR3 coding sequence is TGTGCCAGCAGCTTAGGTGGTACCTACGAGCAGTACTTC. Its protein product is CASSLGGTYEQYF.